A selection of T cell receptor beta chains follows, all from one sample in a study of beta chain features in type 1 diabetes. TCRdb keeps only in-frame clones here, not all; method: immunoSEQ multiplex PCR. Among approximately 150,000 clones, around 63% were seen once, and the ten largest hold under 0.1%. The sequencing sample was made of naive CD4+ T cells from blood. These TCRs come from a man between 25 and 39 years old with type 1 diabetes. Each CDR3 is given with its conserved first and last residue. The D gene is left open where the match is weak. Clone size is not always given. Where it is, it says once, few, many or a class for expanded clones.

TRBV27,-,few,TRBJ2-4,TGTGCCAGCAGTTTAGCGGCAGCCCCGAACTTCGGAAACATTCAGTACTTC,CASSLAAAPNFGNIQYF
TRBV29-1,-,-,TRBJ2-1,TGCAGCGTGGATGGAAGGGACGGAGAGCAGTTCTTC,CSVDGRDGEQFF
TRBV30,-,-,TRBJ2-3,TGTGCCTGGAGTGTAACACAGTGGGATACGCAGTATTTT,CAWSVTQWDTQYF
TRBV29-1,-,-,TRBJ1-5,TGCAGCGTTCGAGGGGGATTAAATCAGCCCCAGCATTTT,CSVRGGLNQPQHF
TRBV7-9,-,-,TRBJ2-1,TGTGCCAGCAGCGTCGGCGGGGTGTCCTACAATGAGCAGTTCTTC,CASSVGGVSYNEQFF
TRBV11-2,-,-,TRBJ1-6,TGTGCCAGCAGCTTACCCCTAGGAAGAGGGAGTTGGTCACCCCTCCACTTT,CASSLPLGRGSWSPLHF
TRBV20-1,-,few,TRBJ1-2,TGCAGTGCGGAATACTATGGCTACACCTTC,CSAEYYGYTF
TRBV7-2,-,once,TRBJ2-3,TGTGCCAGCAGCTTAGCGCGACAGACCACAGATACGCAGTATTTT,CASSLARQTTDTQYF
TRBV5-1,-,-,TRBJ2-5,TGCGCCAGCAGCTTGAGACTACAAGAGACCCAGTACTTC,CASSLRLQETQYF
TRBV14,-,-,TRBJ1-1,TGTGCCAGCAGCCAAGACCCCAGGCCGCTGGTGGGAGCTTTCTTT,CASSQDPRPLVGAFF
TRBV29-1,-,-,TRBJ2-2,TGCGGGACGATTGGGGCGCTTGCCGGGGAGCTGTTTTTT,CGTIGALAGELFF
TRBV18,-,-,TRBJ1-1,TGTGCCAGCTCACCTCGGGACTTGAACACTGAAGCTTTCTTT,CASSPRDLNTEAFF
TRBV25-1,-,few,TRBJ2-5,TGTGCCAGCAGTGAATCTGGCCAAGAGACCCAGTACTTC,CASSESGQETQYF
TRBV29-1,-,few,TRBJ1-6,TGCAGCGTGGGGGTAGGTTATAATTCACCCCTCCACTTT,CSVGVGYNSPLHF
TRBV29-1,TRBD1,few,TRBJ2-5,TGCAGCGCAAACAGGGGTTCGATAGGGGAGACCCAGTACTTC,CSANRGSIGETQYF